These 10 T cell receptor beta chains were sequenced from one sample in a study of CXCR3-negative and CXCR3-positive naive CD8 T cells (dated by TCRdb to the late 2010s). What the study reported, not specific to this receptor: TRB CDR3s from CXCR3-positive naive cells showed higher hydrophobicity (lower Kidera factor 4), lower energy, and higher strength and volume indices than CXCR3-negative naive cells.

Instrument on record: NextSeq 550. The Human TCR Profiling Kit (MiLaboratory) was used to prepare UMI-labeled 5' RACE TRB cDNA libraries. TCRdb reprocessed the reads and assigns one entry to each CDR3 protein sequence, leaving out DNA. This sample's table carries 150,000 or so distinct CDR3 sequences. The ten largest clones add up to roughly 0.28% of the sample. Which antigens these TCRs recognize remains unknown. The specimen sequenced was naive CXCR3+ CD8+ T cells from blood. The cell subset or site label, as the study defines it: CD45RO-CCR7+CD27+CD95- naive CD8+ T cells expressing CXCR3 (TNR3+). The receptor set was obtained from a human donor in good health. Some clones in this sample may be carry-over from other donors' samples.

The V and J genes are TRBV7-2 and TRBJ1-1. The CDR3 runs 14 residues. Germline V gene sequence: CDR1 SGHTA, CDR2 FQGNSA. The CDR3 here is CASSSMTPNTEAFF. The variable domain in full, completed from reference TRBV7-2 and TRBJ1-1, reads GAGVSQSPSNKVTEKGKDVELRCDPISGHTALYWYRQSLGQGLEFLIYFQGNSAPDKSGLPSDRFSAERTGGSVSTLTIQRTQQEDSAVYLCASSSMTPNTEAFFGQGTRLTVV.

This chain uses TRBV13 with TRBJ2-5; TCRdb lists TRBD1, though no DNA is available to test this call. The length of the CDR3 is 15 residues. Germline CDR1 is PRHDT and CDR2 is FYEKMQ (reference sequence). CDR3 sequence reads: CASSSSGGYQETQYF.

The V gene is TRBV25-1, the J gene TRBJ2-7; the TRBD2 assignment by TCRdb is unverifiable without DNA. CDR3 size: 11 residues. The germline gives CDR1 MGHDK, CDR2 SYGVNS. CDR3 loop: CASSRFLEQYF.

The rearrangement uses TRBV6-1 and TRBJ2-1. The germline CDR1 and CDR2 sequences are MNHNS and SASEGT. CDR3 size: 15 residues. This CDR3 reads CASSEDGASYNEQFF.

V gene TRBV20-1 combines with J gene TRBJ2-2; TCRdb proposes TRBD2, but this gene call is untestable without DNA. The germline CDR1 and CDR2 sequences are DFQATT and SNEGSKA (reference sequence). This CDR3 region has 15 residues. CDR3 protein: CSARDTGGPAGELFF.

The chain uses TRBV10-1 and TRBJ2-7; TCRdb's D call of TRBD1 is untestable without DNA. Germline CDR1 WNHNN, CDR2 SYGVQD (reference sequence). This CDR3 region has 13 residues. This CDR3 reads CASSGTASYEQYF.

The rearrangement joins TRBV4-1 to TRBJ1-1; TCRdb gives TRBD1 as the D gene, but with no DNA this cannot be confirmed. Germline values: CDR1 MGHRA, CDR2 YSYEKL. The CDR3 length is 14 residues. The CDR3 spells CASSQVGQGGEAFF.

This sequence joins TRBV27 and TRBJ1-2; the TRBD1 assignment by TCRdb is unverifiable without DNA. The germline V gene has CDR1 MNHEY and CDR2 SMNVEV (reference sequence). This CDR3 comprises 14 residues. The CDR3 region is CASSLSGVSYGYTF.

The chain combines TRBV6-2 or TRBV6-3 with TRBJ2-7; TCRdb selects TRBD1, and the lack of DNA leaves this call unchecked. CDR3 size: 18 residues. The germline CDR1 and CDR2 sequences are MNHEY and SVGEGT. The CDR3 sequence is CASSYVEPIPGSSYEQYF.

The chain has TRBV9 and TRBJ2-4; TCRdb indicates TRBD2, and absent DNA this call remains unverified. The CDR3 contains 16 residues. CDR1 is SGDLS and CDR2 is YYNGEE in the germline V gene. This chain's CDR3 is CASSVDEAGWGNIQYF.